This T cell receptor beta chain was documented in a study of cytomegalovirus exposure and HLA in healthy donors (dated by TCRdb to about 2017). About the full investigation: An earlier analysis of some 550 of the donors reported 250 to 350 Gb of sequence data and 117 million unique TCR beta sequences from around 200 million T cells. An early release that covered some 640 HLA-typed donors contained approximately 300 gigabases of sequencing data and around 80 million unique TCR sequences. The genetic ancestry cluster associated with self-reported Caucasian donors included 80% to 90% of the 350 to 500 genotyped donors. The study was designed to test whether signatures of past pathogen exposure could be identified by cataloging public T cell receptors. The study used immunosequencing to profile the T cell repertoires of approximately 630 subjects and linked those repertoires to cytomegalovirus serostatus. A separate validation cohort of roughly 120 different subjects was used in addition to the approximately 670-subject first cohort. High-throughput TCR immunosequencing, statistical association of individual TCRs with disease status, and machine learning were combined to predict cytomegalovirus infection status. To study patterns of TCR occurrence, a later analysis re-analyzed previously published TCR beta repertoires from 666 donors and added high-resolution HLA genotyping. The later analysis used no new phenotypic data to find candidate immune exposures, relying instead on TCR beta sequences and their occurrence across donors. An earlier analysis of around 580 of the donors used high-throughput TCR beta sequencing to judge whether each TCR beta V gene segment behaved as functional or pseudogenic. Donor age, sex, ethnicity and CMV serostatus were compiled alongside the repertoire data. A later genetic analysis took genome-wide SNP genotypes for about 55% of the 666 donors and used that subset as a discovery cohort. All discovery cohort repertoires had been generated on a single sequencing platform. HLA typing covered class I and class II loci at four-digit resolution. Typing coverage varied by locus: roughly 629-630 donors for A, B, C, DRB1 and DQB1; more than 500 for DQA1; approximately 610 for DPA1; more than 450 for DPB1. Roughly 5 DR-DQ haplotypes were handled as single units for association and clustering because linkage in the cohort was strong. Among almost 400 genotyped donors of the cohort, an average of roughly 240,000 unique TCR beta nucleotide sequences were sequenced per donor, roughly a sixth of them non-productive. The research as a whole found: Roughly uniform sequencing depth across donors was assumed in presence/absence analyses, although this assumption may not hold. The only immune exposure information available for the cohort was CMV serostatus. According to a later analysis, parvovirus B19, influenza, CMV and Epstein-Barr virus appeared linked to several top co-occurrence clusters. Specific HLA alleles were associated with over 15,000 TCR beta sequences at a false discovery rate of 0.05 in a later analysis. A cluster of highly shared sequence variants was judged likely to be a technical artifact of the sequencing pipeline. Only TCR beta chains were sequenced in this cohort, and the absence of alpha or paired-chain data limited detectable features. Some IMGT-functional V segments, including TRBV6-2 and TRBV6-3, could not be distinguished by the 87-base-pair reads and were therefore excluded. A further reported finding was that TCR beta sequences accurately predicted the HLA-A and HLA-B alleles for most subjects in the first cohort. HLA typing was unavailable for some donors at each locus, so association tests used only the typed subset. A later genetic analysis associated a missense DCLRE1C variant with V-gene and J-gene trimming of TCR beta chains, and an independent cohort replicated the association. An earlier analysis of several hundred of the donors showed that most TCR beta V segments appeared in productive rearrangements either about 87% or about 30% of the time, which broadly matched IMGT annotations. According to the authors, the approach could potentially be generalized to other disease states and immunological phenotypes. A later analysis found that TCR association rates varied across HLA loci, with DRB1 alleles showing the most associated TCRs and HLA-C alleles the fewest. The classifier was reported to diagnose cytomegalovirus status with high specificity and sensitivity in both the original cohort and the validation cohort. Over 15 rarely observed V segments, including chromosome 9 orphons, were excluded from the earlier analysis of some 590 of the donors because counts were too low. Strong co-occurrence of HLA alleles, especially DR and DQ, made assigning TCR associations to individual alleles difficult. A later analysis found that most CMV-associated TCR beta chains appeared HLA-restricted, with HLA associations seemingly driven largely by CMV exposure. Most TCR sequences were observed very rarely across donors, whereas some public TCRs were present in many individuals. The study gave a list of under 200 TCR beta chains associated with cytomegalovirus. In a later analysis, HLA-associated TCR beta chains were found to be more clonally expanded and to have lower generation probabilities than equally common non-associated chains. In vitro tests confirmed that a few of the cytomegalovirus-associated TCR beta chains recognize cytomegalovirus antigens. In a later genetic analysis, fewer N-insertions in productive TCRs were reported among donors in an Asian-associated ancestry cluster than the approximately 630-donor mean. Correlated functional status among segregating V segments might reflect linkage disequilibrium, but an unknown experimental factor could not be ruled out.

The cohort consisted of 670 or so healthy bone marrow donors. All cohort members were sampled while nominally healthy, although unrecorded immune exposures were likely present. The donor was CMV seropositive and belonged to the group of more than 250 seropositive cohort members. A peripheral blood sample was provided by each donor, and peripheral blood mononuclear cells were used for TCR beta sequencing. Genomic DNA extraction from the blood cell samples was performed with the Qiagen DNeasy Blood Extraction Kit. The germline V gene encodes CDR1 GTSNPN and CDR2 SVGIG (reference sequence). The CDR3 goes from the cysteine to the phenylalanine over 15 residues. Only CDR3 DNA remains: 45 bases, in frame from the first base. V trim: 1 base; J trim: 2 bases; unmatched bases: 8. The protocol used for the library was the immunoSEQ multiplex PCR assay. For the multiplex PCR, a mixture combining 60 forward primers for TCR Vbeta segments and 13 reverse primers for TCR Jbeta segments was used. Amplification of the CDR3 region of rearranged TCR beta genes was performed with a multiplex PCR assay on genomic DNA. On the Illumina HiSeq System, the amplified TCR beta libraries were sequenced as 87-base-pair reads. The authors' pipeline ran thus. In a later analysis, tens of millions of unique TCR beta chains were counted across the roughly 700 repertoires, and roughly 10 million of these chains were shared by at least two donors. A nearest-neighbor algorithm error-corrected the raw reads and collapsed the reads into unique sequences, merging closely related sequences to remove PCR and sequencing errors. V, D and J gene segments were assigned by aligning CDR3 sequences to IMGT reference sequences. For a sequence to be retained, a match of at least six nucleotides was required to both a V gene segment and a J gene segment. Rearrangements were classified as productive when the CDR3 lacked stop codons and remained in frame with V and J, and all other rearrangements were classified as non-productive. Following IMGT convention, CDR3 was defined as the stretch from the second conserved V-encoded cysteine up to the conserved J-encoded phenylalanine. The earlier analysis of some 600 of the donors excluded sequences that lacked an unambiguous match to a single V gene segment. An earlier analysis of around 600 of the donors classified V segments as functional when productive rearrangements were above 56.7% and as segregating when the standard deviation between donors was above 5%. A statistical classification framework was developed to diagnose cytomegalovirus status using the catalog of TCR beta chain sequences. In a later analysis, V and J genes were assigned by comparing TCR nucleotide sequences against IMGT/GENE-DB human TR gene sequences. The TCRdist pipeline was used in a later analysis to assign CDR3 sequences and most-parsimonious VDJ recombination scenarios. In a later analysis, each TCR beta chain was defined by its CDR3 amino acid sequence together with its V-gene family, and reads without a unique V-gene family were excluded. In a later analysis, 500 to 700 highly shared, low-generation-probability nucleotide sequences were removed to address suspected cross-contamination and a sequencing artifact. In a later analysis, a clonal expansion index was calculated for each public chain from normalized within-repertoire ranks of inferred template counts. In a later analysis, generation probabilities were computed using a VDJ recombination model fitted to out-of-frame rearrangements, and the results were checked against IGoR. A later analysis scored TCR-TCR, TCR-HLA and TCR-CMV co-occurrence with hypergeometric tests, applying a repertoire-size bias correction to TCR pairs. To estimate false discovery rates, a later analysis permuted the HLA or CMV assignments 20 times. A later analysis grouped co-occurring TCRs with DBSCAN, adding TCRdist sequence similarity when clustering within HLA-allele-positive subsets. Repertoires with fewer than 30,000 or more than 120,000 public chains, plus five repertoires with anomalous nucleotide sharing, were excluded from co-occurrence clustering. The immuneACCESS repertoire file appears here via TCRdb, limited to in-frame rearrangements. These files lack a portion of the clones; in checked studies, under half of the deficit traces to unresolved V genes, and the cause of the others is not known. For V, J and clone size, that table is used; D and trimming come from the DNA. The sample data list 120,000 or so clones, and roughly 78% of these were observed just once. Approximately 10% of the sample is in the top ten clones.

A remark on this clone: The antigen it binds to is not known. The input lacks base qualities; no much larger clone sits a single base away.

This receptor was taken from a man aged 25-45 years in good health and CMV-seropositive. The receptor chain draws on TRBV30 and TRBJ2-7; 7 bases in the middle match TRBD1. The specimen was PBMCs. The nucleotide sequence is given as TGTGCCTGGAGTGGCCAACCTCAGGGGGCCTACGAGCAGTACTTC. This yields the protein CAWSGQPQGAYEQYF.